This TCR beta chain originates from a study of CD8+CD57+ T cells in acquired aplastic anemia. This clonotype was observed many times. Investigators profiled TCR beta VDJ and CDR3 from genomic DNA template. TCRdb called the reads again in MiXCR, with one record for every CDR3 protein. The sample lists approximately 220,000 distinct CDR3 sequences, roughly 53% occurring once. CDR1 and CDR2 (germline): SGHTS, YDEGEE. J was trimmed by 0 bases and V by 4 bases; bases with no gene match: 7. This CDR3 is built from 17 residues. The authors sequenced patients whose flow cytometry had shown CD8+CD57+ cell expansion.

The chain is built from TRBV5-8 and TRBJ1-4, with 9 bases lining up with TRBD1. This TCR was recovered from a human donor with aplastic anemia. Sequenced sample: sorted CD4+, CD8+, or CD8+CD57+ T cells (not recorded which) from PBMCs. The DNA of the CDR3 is TGTGCCAGCAGCCCGGGGACAGGGCGTGCAACTAATGAAAAACTGTTTTTT. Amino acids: CASSPGTGRATNEKLFF.